Reported below is one T cell receptor (beta chain). This sequence is one base from a far larger clone and is likely a read error. Here the CDR3 omits its conserved ending phenylalanine or tryptophan, so a read error is the likely source. Time point in this sample: newly diagnosed GD, antithyroid drugs for less than 3 months. Generation of the TCR library employed RNA extracted from PBMCs. The CDR3 totals 14 residues. Germline loops: CDR1 SGHTA, CDR2 FQGNSA. V lost 1 base to trimming and J lost 6 bases, with 11 bases between them. This sample was included in a study of regulatory T cells in long-lasting Graves disease. TCR beta libraries were built with iRepertoire HTBI primers and Arm-PCR of CDR3 regions. TCRdb re-called the multiplex PCR reads through MiXCR, storing one row per CDR3 protein. The sample has over 450,000 distinct CDR3 sequences; around 12% are singletons. These sequences were also reported in another study, on T cells in Graves' hyperthyroidism and ophthalmopathy. That source notes: Newly diagnosed hyperthyroidism, duration under 2 months, in patients aged 18 to 65. First-round RT-PCR of the TCR CDR3 relied on the HTBI primer set.

This receptor was taken from a woman in her 30s with Graves disease. Here the sequenced sample was peripheral blood mononuclear cells (PBMCs), taken at new diagnosis, from a patient treated with antithyroid drugs. This chain uses TRBV7-2 with TRBJ2-3; D call uncertain. The CDR3 sequence: CASSLDVARDTQYL. The CDR3 DNA follows: TGTGCCAGCAGCTTAGACGTGGCGCGGGATACGCAGTATCTT.